This T cell receptor beta chain came from a study of blood T cells in healthy people across ages. To note about this clonotype: Its antigen remains unknown.

The V gene's germline CDR1 is DFQATT and CDR2 SNEGSKA (reference sequence). The length of the CDR3 is 10 residues. The V and J ends lost 3 bases and 10 bases respectively, with 7 bases between them. Broader study findings: Compared with aged donors, long-lived donors showed fewer expanded clones, suggesting selection.

Peripheral blood from each donor was collected in a volume of approximately 9.2 milliliters. PCR was performed a second time for roughly 7 to 12 cycles using a sample-barcoded 5' primer and a J-beta primer mix. TCRdb re-called the 5' RACE reads through MiXCR, storing one row per CDR3 protein. The sample records 1.2 million to 1.5 million distinct CDR3 sequences, approximately 60% being singletons. Sequencing used blood. The chain couples TRBV20-1 to TRBJ2-1; D is unresolved. The receptor was isolated from a young man in good health. The CDR3 DNA reads as TGCAGTGCTAGTACTTTAGAGCAGTTCTTC. Translating gives CSASTLEQFF.